This TCR beta chain was sequenced in a study of identical twins. A universal primer binding site was introduced by template switching. The final cDNA contained unique molecular identifiers. TCRdb recomputed calls from the 5' RACE reads with MiXCR, one row per CDR3 protein. The sample lists a few hundred thousand distinct CDR3 sequences, just under 10% seen once, with roughly 3.2% in the top ten. Findings and limits, study-wide: Modelling approaches yielded underestimates of out-of-frame TCR alpha sharing between monozygotic twins. The more abundant beta clonotypes in cord blood had fewer insertions, and memory repertoires did not show this.

Regarding this clonotype: Its antigen is unidentified.

Another study also made use of these data, one on yellow fever vaccine responses in identical twins.

The clonotype originates from a woman younger than 35 in good health. What was sequenced was PBMCs.

The CDR3: CATSRNPTGNTGELFF. CDR3 bases: TGTGCCACCAGCAGAAACCCGACAGGGAACACCGGGGAGCTGTTTTTT. This chain connects TRBV15 to TRBJ2-2; possible D gene TRBD1, 6 bases. This CDR3 has 16 amino acids. Trimming left V 2 bases short and J 1 base short, with 11 bases between. CDR1 is LNHNV, CDR2 YYDKDF, per germline (reference sequence).